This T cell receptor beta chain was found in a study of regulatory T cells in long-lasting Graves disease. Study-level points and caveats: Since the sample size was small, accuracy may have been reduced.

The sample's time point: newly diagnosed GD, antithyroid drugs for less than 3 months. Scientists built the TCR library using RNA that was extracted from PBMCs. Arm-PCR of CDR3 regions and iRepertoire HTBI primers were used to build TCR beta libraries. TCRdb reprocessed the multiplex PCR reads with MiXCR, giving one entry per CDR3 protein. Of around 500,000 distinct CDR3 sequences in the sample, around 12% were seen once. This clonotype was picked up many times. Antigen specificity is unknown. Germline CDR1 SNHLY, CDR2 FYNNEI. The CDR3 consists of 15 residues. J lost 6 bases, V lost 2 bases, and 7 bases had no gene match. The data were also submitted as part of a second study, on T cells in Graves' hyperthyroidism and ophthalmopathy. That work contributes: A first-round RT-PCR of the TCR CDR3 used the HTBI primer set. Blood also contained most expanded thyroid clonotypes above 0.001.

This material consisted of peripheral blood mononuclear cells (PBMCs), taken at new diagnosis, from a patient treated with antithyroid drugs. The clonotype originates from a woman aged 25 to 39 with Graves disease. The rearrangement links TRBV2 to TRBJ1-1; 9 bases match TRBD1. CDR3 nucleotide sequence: TGTGCCAGCAGTGAATTGGGACAGGGCCACGCTGAAGCTTTCTTT. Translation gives CASSELGQGHAEAFF.